Shown below are 18 T cell receptor beta chains from a single sample sequenced in a study of T cell repertoires in cytomegalovirus infection. One entry per CDR3 protein results from TCRdb running MiXCR on the reads. The sample comprises roughly 990,000 distinct CDR3 sequences, about a third of which are singletons, and more than 13% rests with the top ten. These receptors lack a known antigen. The sample here was cultured CD8+ T cells from PBMCs, taken from culture after CMV antigen stimulation. These receptors were taken from a human donor in good health (CMV status not recorded). Some clones in this sample may be carry-over from other donors' samples.

V and J are TRBV7-6 and TRBJ1-6, with 9 bases that match TRBD1. CDR1 and CDR2 from the germline V gene are SGHVS and FNYEAQ. V was pared by 4 bases and J by 9 bases, with 4 bases of the junction left unmatched. CDR3 length equals 14 residues. The CDR3 reads CASSWGQGGSPLHF. The CDR3 DNA follows: TGTGCCAGCAGCTGGGGACAGGGAGGTTCACCCCTCCACTTT. Filled out from reference TRBV7-6 and TRBJ1-6, the complete variable domain reads GAGVSQSPRYKVTKRGQDVALRCDPISGHVSLYWYRQALGQGPEFLTYFNYEAQQDKSGLPNDRFSAERPEGSISTLTIQRTEQRDSAMYRCASSWGQGGSPLHFGNGTRLTVT.

The J gene is TRBJ2-2, the V gene TRBV24-1; D gene ambiguous. Germline assignment: CDR1 KGHDR and CDR2 SFDVKD. The CDR3 is made up of 13 amino acids. V lost 7 bases, J lost 2 bases, and 7 bases lay in between. The CDR3 sequence is CATSPRNTGELFF. DNA for the CDR3: TGTGCCACCAGCCCACGAAACACCGGGGAGCTGTTTTTT.

This clonotype was seen more than once but under ten times. V gene TRBV4-1 combines with J gene TRBJ2-5, with 8 positions matching TRBD2. This CDR3 spans 16 amino acids. In germline, CDR1 is MGHRA, CDR2 YSYEKL. Germline trimming cut 3 bases from V and 5 bases from J; bases unmatched to any gene: 11. The CDR3 is CASSHPSGGRWETQYF. CDR3 coding DNA: TGCGCCAGCAGCCACCCTTCGGGGGGGCGTTGGGAGACCCAGTACTTC.

The chain joins TRBV27 to TRBJ1-2; D uncertain. CDR3 size: 14 residues. Looked up from germline, CDR1 is MNHEY and CDR2 is SMNVEV (reference sequence). Trimming pared 3 bases from V and 8 bases from J, leaving 16 bases between. The CDR3 DNA reads as TGTGCCAGCAGTTTCGGGTCCTGGATGGGGGGCTACACCTTC. Amino acid sequence: CASSFGSWMGGYTF.

This clonotype was counted between two and nine times. The chain has TRBV6-1 and TRBJ2-1; TRBD2 agrees at 8 bases. Germline V lookup: CDR1 MNHNS, CDR2 SASEGT. The junction had 8 bases not matched to a gene; V was cut back by 8 bases and J by 2 bases. This CDR3 is built from 15 residues. The CDR3 sequence: CASGLRGGTYNEQFF. In DNA form, the CDR3 reads TGTGCCAGCGGTCTTCGGGGGGGGACCTACAATGAGCAGTTCTTC.

To note about this clonotype: Germline is not matched at one junction end, which may reflect a read error. The V and J genes are TRBV4-1 and TRBJ1-5; D possibly corresponds to TRBD1 (5 bases). From germline, CDR1 is MGHRA and CDR2 YSYEKL. The CDR3 sequence is 16 residues long. The DNA for the CDR3 is TGTGCCAGCAGCCAAGAGCTAGGGTCAGGGAGTCAGCCCCAGCATTTT. This codes for CASSQELGSGSQPQHF.

The genes are TRBV19 and TRBJ1-5, with 7 bases fitting TRBD1. Germline CDR1 reads LNHDA; CDR2 reads SQIVND (reference sequence). Unmatched junction bases numbered 7, after V lost 2 bases and J lost 6 bases. The CDR3 totals 15 residues. CDR3 in DNA: TGTGCCAGTAGTATAACACGAAGGGGGCGTCAGCCCCAGCATTTT. As protein: CASSITRRGRQPQHF. The full variable domain, rest sourced from reference TRBV19 and TRBJ1-5, is DGGITQSPKYLFRKEGQNVTLSCEQNLNHDAMYWYRQDPGQGLRLIYYSQIVNDFQKGDIAEGYSVSREKKESFPLTVTSAQKNPTAFYLCASSITRRGRQPQHFGDGTRLSIL.

This clonotype was recorded many times. This chain connects TRBV7-2 to TRBJ2-5, with 11 bases that match TRBD2. V dropped 6 bases and J dropped 4; count of bases not matched to a gene: 7. Germline V CDR1 and CDR2: SGHTA, FQGNSA. This CDR3 contains 15 residues. This CDR3 reads CASRKLAGGPETQYF. CDR3 coding DNA: TGTGCCAGCAGAAAGTTAGCGGGGGGGCCAGAGACCCAGTACTTC.

This clonotype appeared a few times. V gene TRBV29-1 combines with J gene TRBJ2-4; 8 nucleotides line up with TRBD1. V was clipped by 6 bases and J by 11 bases; unmatched bases: 12. There are 13 residues in the CDR3. Germline CDR1 SQVTM, CDR2 ANQGSEA. CDR3 amino acids: CSVDLVSGGFQYF. As DNA, the CDR3 is TGCAGCGTCGACCTCGTTTCAGGGGGCTTTCAGTACTTC.

The chain combines TRBV19 with TRBJ1-5; D is ambiguous. Trimming removed 3 bases from V and 5 bases from J, with 14 bases in between. Looked up from germline, CDR1 is LNHDA and CDR2 is SQIVND (reference sequence). This CDR3 is 15 amino acids long. CDR3 nucleotide sequence: TGTGCCAGTAGTATCCGCCGGGAGCTCTATCAGCCCCAGCATTTT. Amino acids: CASSIRRELYQPQHF.

For this clonotype: A much larger clone sits a single nucleotide away, making a read error possible. The chain couples TRBV12-3 or TRBV12-4 to TRBJ1-1, with 7 nucleotides matching TRBD1. The CDR3 is 14 amino acids. CDR3 in amino acids: CASSPRGGNTGAFF. The CDR3 DNA sequence: TGTGCCAGCAGTCCCAGGGGGGGGAACACTGGAGCTTTCTTT.

This clonotype was counted between two and nine times. Its ends do not fully match the called genes, so a read error is possible. The chain joins TRBV4-1 to TRBJ2-3, with D perhaps matching TRBD2 (6 bases). The CDR3 is 15 amino acids. CDR1 and CDR2 (germline): MGHRA, YSYEKL. This chain's CDR3 is CASRQVGGYTDTQYF. The CDR3 coding sequence is TGCGCCAGCAGACAAGTTGGGGGGTACACAGATACGCAGTATTTT.

The rearrangement joins TRBV28 to TRBJ2-3; 7 bases are shared with TRBD2. J was trimmed by 6 bases and V by 7 bases; bases with no gene match: 7. The germline CDR1 and CDR2 sequences are MDHEN and SYDVKM. This CDR3 comprises 13 residues. CDR3 bases: TGTGCCAGCACCCTGGGGGGGTCGGATACGCAGTATTTT. Translated: CASTLGGSDTQYF.

The V and J genes are TRBV27 and TRBJ2-2; 8 bases map to TRBD1. The CDR3 runs 16 residues. V was clipped by 2 bases and J by 6 bases; unmatched bases: 8. Germline V CDR1 and CDR2: MNHEY, SMNVEV (reference sequence). DNA of the CDR3: TGTGCCAGCAGTTTAAGTGGGACAGGCTCCCCCGGGGAGCTGTTTTTT. Amino acid sequence: CASSLSGTGSPGELFF.

This chain links TRBV6-5 with TRBJ2-7; either TRBD1 or TRBD2 may supply D (5 bases each). The CDR3 contains 16 residues. Germline CDR1 MNHEY, CDR2 SVGAGI. V was cut by 6 bases and J by 6 bases, with 24 bases left in between. The CDR3 loop reads CASSSTPTGTPGEQYF. For the CDR3, the DNA is TGTGCCAGCAGCTCAACGCCCACCGGGACCCCGGGCGAGCAGTACTTC.

CDR3 loop: CASRPRGAEGYTF. The DNA for the CDR3 is TGTGCCAGCAGACCCAGGGGGGCGGAGGGCTACACCTTC. The chain has TRBV3-1 and TRBJ1-2, with 7 nucleotides matching TRBD1. V lost 6 bases and J lost 8; bases outside the gene matches: 9. This CDR3 has 13 amino acids. Germline CDR1 is LGHDT and CDR2 is YNNKEL (reference sequence).

J is TRBJ2-2 and V is TRBV5-4; D ambiguous. There are 15 residues in the CDR3. Trimming cost V 2 bases and J 0 bases, with 8 bases left between them. Germline V lookup: CDR1 SGHNT, CDR2 YYREEE (reference sequence). This CDR3 reads CASSFDATNTGELFF. CDR3 nucleotides: TGTGCCAGCAGCTTTGACGCCACGAACACCGGGGAGCTGTTTTTT. Complete variable domain (other parts from reference TRBV5-4 and TRBJ2-2): ETGVTQSPTHLIKTRGQQVTLRCSSQSGHNTVSWYQQALGQGPQFIFQYYREEENGRGNFPPRFSGLQFPNYSSELNVNALELDDSALYLCASSFDATNTGELFFGEGSRLTVL.

The rearrangement joins TRBV12-3 or TRBV12-4 to TRBJ1-2; 8 bases match TRBD1. The V segment lost 2 bases and the J segment 2 bases; nucleotides outside the gene matches: 7. The CDR3 is 16 amino acids. Here the CDR3 DNA reads TGTGCCAGCAGTTTAACTCGGACAGGGACAAACTATGGCTACACCTTC. The encoded protein is CASSLTRTGTNYGYTF.